The source of this TCR beta chain is a study of T cell responses to AZD1222 COVID-19 vaccine. General observations from the study: Increases in Spike-specific TCR breadth and depth were seen after two AZD1222 doses. Among AZD1222 vaccinees, only 5 or 6 were seropositive at baseline. White British ancestry dominated among donors, who included more females, and clonal diversity was possibly underestimated. Across spike, vaccine-associated CD4 TCRs were found, dominant at 160-218 and 743-854.

Measured with immunoSEQ multiplex PCR; TCRdb has only the in-frame clones, and not every one. The sample carries over 110,000 clones, about 93% recorded once. A word on this clone: What it binds is not known.

The V and J ends lost 1 base and 9 bases respectively, with 4 bases between them. Germline V gene sequence: CDR1 SEHNR, CDR2 FQNEAQ (reference sequence). The CDR3 totals 12 residues. This clonotype originated in an adult in good health. The material was peripheral blood, obtained on day 0 of AZD1222 vaccination. The chain couples TRBV7-9 to TRBJ1-6; D not resolved. The chain's CDR3 is CASSLEGSPLHF. The CDR3 DNA reads TGTGCCAGCAGCTTAGAAGGTTCACCCCTCCACTTT.